The 2 T cell receptor beta chains reported below all come from one sample, sequenced in a study of shared clonotypes between healthy human individuals (dated by TCRdb to between 2020 and 2021). For the CD8 naive samples, CD45RO-negative cells were positively selected for CCR7, yielding a CD45RA+CCR7+ population from which TemRA cells were excluded. The library came from the immunoSEQ multiplex PCR assay. Sourced from immuneACCESS, this table was stored by TCRdb with only in-frame sequences that have V and J called. A share of the clones is absent; for the studies checked, an unresolved V gene accounts for under half, and the remainder has no known explanation. In this sample the table shows about 2,100,000 clones, roughly 91% of which occur a single time. The ten largest clones add up to 1.7% of the sample. Material for sequencing was naive CD8+ T cells from PBMCs. Interpreted using the paper, the cell subset or site label stands for: CD45RA+CCR7+. Every receptor here comes from a man younger than 35 in good health. Some clones in this sample may be carry-over from other donors' samples.

This rearrangement joins TRBV6-1 to TRBJ2-1; D gene unclear. Trimming took off 2 bases at V and 5 bases at J, with 10 bases between the two ends. The V gene's germline CDR1 is MNHNS and CDR2 SASEGT. This CDR3 spans 14 amino acids. CDR3 coding DNA: TGTGCCAGCAGTGAACTTCAGACGAACAATGAGCAGTTCTTC. Translating gives CASSELQTNNEQFF.

The rearrangement links TRBV14 to TRBJ2-5; D unresolved. The CDR3 has 13 amino acids. V gave up 5 bases and J gave up 2 bases, with 9 bases separating them. In germline, CDR1 is SGHDN, CDR2 FVKESK. Here the CDR3 DNA reads TGTGCCAGCAGCGACCGGTTACAAGAGACCCAGTACTTC. It translates to CASSDRLQETQYF.